The rows below give T cell receptor beta chains drawn from one sample of a study of blood T cell repertoires in COVID-19. Measured with immunoSEQ multiplex PCR; TCRdb has only the in-frame clones, and not every one. Among just over 300,000 clones listed, about 85% were seen once. The sequenced material came from peripheral blood. These receptors were taken from a young man with active or convalescent COVID-19. Both conserved end residues are part of each CDR3. A D gene is named only where the DNA matches it firmly. Only some rows state a clone size, as once, few, many or a class for expanded clones.

abundance,len,v_gene,j_gene,d_gene,CDR3nt,CDR3aa
-,15,TRBV9,TRBJ1-1,-,TGTGCCAGCAGCGCCGAGGGGGGAGGGACAAATGAAGCTTTCTTT,CASSAEGGGTNEAFF
few,18,TRBV7-8,TRBJ2-1,TRBD2,TGTGCCAGCAGCTTAGGCCGACTAGCGGGCCGTGGGCACAATGAGCAGTTCTTC,CASSLGRLAGRGHNEQFF
-,15,TRBV5-5,TRBJ2-7,TRBD1,TGTGCCAGCAGCCCGACAGGGGGCTCCAGGTTGGAGCAGTACTTC,CASSPTGGSRLEQYF
-,14,TRBV7-9,TRBJ2-1,-,TGTGCCAGCAGCTTTCATACAGGGTGGAATGAGCAGTTCTTC,CASSFHTGWNEQFF
-,15,TRBV6-4,TRBJ2-3,-,TGTGCCAGCAGTGACACGGCGGTTAGCACAGATACGCAGTATTTT,CASSDTAVSTDTQYF
-,16,TRBV14,TRBJ2-7,-,TGTGCCAGCAGCCAAGAAATAACAGGGCACGTCCACGAGCAGTACTTC,CASSQEITGHVHEQYF
-,15,TRBV5-6,TRBJ2-1,TRBD2,TGTGCCAGCAGCTCCCGCGGGCGGGGGGGCGGTGAGCAGTTCTTC,CASSSRGRGGGEQFF
-,19,TRBV28,TRBJ2-1,TRBD1,TGTGCCAGCAACAAACTCTCCTTAACGGGACAGGGCACCTACAATGAGCAGTTCTTC,CASNKLSLTGQGTYNEQFF
-,12,TRBV7-6,TRBJ1-6,TRBD1,TGTGCCAGCAGACAATCCGGGACAGCCCTTATTTTT,CASRQSGTALIF
-,16,TRBV28,TRBJ1-6,TRBD1,TGTGCCAGCAGACCTCGGGGACAGGGGGCTGATTCACCCCTCCACTTT,CASRPRGQGADSPLHF
-,14,TRBV30,TRBJ2-7,TRBD2,TGTGCCTGGAGTGTAGAACTAGCGTTCTACGAGCAGTACTTC,CAWSVELAFYEQYF
-,12,TRBV14,TRBJ2-2,-,TGTGCCAGCAACCTCGGGGACGGGGAGCTGTTTTTT,CASNLGDGELFF
-,17,TRBV28,TRBJ2-3,TRBD1,TGTGCCAGCAGTTCCTTTAGGGACAGGGGGCGCGGAAATACGCAGTATTTT,CASSSFRDRGRGNTQYF
once,16,TRBV20-1,TRBJ1-1,-,TGCAGTGCTAGTTTTGTGACAGCTCAAATGAACACTGAAGCTTTCTTT,CSASFVTAQMNTEAFF
-,16,TRBV19,TRBJ2-2,TRBD2,TGTGCCAGTAGTATCTCGCTAGCGGGAGGCTCCGGGGAGCTGTTTTTT,CASSISLAGGSGELFF
once,14,TRBV27,TRBJ2-5,-,TGTGCCAGCAGTCCCGGACAGTACCAAGAGACCCAGTACTTC,CASSPGQYQETQYF
-,14,TRBV6-6,TRBJ2-3,-,TGTGCCAGCAGTTTACTAGCCGGCACAGATACGCAGTATTTT,CASSLLAGTDTQYF
-,14,TRBV4-1,TRBJ1-4,-,TGCGCCAGCAGCCCGGGTCTTGCTAATGAAAAACTGTTTTTT,CASSPGLANEKLFF
-,15,TRBV7-3,TRBJ2-1,TRBD2,TGTGCCAGCAGCTTCGGTATAGCGGGAGGTTATGAGCAGTTCTTC,CASSFGIAGGYEQFF
-,16,TRBV9,TRBJ2-3,TRBD2,TGTGCCAGCAGCGCAAGACTAGCGTCTAGCACAGATACGCAGTATTTT,CASSARLASSTDTQYF
-,14,TRBV5-4,TRBJ2-5,TRBD1,TGTGCCAGCAGCCCCGACAGGGGGCGGGAGACCCAGTACTTC,CASSPDRGRETQYF
once,17,TRBV27,TRBJ2-5,TRBD2,TGTGCCAGCAGTTCAGAGTTTGGACTAGCGTCACAAGAGACCCAGTACTTC,CASSSEFGLASQETQYF
-,15,TRBV6-1,TRBJ2-7,-,TGTGCCAGCAGTGAAGGGACAGCCCGAGGCTACGAGCAGTACTTC,CASSEGTARGYEQYF
-,15,TRBV27,TRBJ2-7,-,TGTGCCAGCAGTTTTAATGGCAGGGGCTCCTACGAGCAGTACTTC,CASSFNGRGSYEQYF
-,17,TRBV10-3,TRBJ2-3,TRBD2,TGTGCCATCAGTGCTCATAGCGGGGGAGCTAGCACAGATACGCAGTATTTT,CAISAHSGGASTDTQYF
few,16,TRBV5-1,TRBJ2-2,TRBD2,TGCGCCAGCAGCTTGAGAACTAGCGGGAACACCGGGGAGCTGTTTTTT,CASSLRTSGNTGELFF
-,14,TRBV6-5,TRBJ1-2,-,TGTGCCAGCAGTTACACTCCGAAAGCTGCTGGCTACACCTTC,CASSYTPKAAGYTF
-,13,TRBV19,TRBJ1-2,-,TGTGCCAGTAGTATGGAGACGGTCTATGGCTACACCTTC,CASSMETVYGYTF
-,13,TRBV7-8,TRBJ1-1,TRBD1,TGTGCCAGCAGCCGGGACAGGCGAACTGAAGCTTTCTTT,CASSRDRRTEAFF
-,15,TRBV7-9,TRBJ2-7,-,TGTGCCAGCAGCCGTCCGGAGCTTAGCTCCTACGAGCAGTACTTC,CASSRPELSSYEQYF
-,15,TRBV27,TRBJ2-3,TRBD2,TGTGCCAGCAGTGTACTAGCGGGTGGCTCAGATACGCAGTATTTT,CASSVLAGGSDTQYF
-,14,TRBV6-2/TRBV6-3,TRBJ1-1,-,TGTGCCAGCAGTGATGCGCCTCCAACTACTGAAGCTTTCTTT,CASSDAPPTTEAFF
-,17,TRBV7-2,TRBJ2-1,TRBD2,TGTGCCAGCAGCTTAGCCGCCCAGCGGGGGGCGGTGTATGAGCAGTTCTTC,CASSLAAQRGAVYEQFF
-,16,TRBV13,TRBJ2-5,TRBD2,TGTGCCAGCAGCCCCCGGGGGGAGGCCAACCAAGAGACCCAGTACTTC,CASSPRGEANQETQYF
-,14,TRBV2,TRBJ1-1,-,TGTGCCAGCAGTGAAGCGCACGGGTACACTGAAGCTTTCTTT,CASSEAHGYTEAFF
-,13,TRBV4-2,TRBJ2-7,-,TGTGCCAGCAGCCGATTAGGAGCCTACGAGCAGTACTTC,CASSRLGAYEQYF
-,15,TRBV27,TRBJ2-3,TRBD2,TGTGCCAGCATCCCTTTAGCGGGAAGCACAGATACGCAGTATTTT,CASIPLAGSTDTQYF
-,15,TRBV4-3,TRBJ1-2,-,TGCGCCAGCAGCCAAGAATGGGTCCGGGGCTATGGCTACACCTTC,CASSQEWVRGYGYTF
-,15,TRBV28,TRBJ2-2,TRBD1,TGTGCCAGCAGCCCCCACAGGGGGAACACCGGGGAGCTGTTTTTT,CASSPHRGNTGELFF
-,14,TRBV6-5,TRBJ2-3,-,TGTGCCAGCATGGGCAGGCAGTGGGTAGATACGCAGTATTTT,CASMGRQWVDTQYF
-,15,TRBV18,TRBJ2-2,-,TGTGCCAGCTCCCGTACTAGATACGACACCGGGGAGCTGTTTTTT,CASSRTRYDTGELFF